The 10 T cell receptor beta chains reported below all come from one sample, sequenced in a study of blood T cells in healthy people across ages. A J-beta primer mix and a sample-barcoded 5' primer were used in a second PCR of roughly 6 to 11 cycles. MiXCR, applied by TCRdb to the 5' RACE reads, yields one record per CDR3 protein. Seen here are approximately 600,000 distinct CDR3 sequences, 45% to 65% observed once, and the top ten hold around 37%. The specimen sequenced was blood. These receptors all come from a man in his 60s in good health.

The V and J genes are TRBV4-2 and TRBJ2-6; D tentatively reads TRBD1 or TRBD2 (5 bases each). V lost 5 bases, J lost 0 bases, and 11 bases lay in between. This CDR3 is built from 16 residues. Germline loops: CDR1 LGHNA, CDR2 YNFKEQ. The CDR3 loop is CASSAAGSSGANVLTF. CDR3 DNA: TGTGCCAGCAGCGCCGCAGGGAGCTCTGGGGCCAACGTCCTGACTTTC.

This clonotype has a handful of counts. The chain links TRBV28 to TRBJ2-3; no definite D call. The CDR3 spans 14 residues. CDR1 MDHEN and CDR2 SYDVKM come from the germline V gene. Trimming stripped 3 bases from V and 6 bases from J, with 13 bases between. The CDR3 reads CASSFQTGWDTQYF. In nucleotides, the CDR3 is TGTGCCAGCAGTTTCCAGACCGGCTGGGATACGCAGTATTTT. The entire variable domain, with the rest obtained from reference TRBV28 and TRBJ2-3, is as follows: DVKVTQSSRYLVKRTGEKVFLECVQDMDHENMFWYRQDPGLGLRLIYFSYDVKMKEKGDIPEGYSVSREKKERFSLILESASTNQTSMYLCASSFQTGWDTQYFGPGTRLTVL.

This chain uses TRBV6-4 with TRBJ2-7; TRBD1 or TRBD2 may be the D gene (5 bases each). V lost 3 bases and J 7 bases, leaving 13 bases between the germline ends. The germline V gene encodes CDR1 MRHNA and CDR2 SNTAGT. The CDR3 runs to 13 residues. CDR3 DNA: TGTGCCAGCAGTGAGGGACCAACGGGGGAGCAGTACTTC. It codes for CASSEGPTGEQYF.

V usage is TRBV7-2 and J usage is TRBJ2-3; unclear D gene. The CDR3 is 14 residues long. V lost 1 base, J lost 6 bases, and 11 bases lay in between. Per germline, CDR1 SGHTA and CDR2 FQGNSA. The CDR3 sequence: CASSLDWRGDTQYF. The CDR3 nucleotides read TGTGCCAGCAGCTTAGACTGGCGTGGGGATACGCAGTATTTT.

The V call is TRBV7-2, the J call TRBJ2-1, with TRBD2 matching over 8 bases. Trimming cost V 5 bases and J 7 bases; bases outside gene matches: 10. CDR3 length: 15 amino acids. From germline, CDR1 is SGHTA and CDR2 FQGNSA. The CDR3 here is CASSRPGTRLNEQFF. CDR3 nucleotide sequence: TGTGCCAGCAGCAGACCCGGGACTAGACTTAATGAGCAGTTCTTC.

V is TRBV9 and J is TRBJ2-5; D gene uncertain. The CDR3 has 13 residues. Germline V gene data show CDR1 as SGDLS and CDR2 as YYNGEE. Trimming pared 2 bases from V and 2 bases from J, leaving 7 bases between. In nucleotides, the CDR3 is TGTGCCAGCAGCGTCTTGCCTCAAGAGACCCAGTACTTC. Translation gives CASSVLPQETQYF. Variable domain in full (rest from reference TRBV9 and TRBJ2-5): DSGVTQTPKHLITATGQRVTLRCSPRSGDLSVYWYQQSLDQGLQFLIQYYNGEERAKGNILERFSAQQFPDLHSELNLSSLELGDSALYFCASSVLPQETQYFGPGTRLLVL.

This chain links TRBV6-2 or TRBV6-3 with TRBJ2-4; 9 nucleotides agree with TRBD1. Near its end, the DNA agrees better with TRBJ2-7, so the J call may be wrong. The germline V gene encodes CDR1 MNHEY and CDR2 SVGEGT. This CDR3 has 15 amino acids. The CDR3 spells CASSYLGQGVYEQYF. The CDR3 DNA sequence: TGTGCCAGCAGTTATCTGGGACAGGGAGTCTACGAGCAGTACTTC.

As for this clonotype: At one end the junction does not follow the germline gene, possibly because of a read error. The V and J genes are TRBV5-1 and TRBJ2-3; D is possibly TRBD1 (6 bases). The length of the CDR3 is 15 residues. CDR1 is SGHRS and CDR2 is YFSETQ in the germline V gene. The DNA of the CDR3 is TGCGCCAGCAGGGCGACAGGCGAGGTCACAGATACGAAGTATTTT. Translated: CASRATGEVTDTKYF.

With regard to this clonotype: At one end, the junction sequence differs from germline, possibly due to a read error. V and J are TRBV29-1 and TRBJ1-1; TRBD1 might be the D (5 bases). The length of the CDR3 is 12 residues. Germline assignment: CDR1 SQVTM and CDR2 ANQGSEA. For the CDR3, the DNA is TGCAGCGTTGGAGCAGGGAACACTGGAGCTTTCTTT. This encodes CSVGAGNTGAFF.

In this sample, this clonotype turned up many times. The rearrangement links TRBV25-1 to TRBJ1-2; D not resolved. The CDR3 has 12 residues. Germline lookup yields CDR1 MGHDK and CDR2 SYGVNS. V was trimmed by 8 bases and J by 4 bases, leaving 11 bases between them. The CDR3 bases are TGTGCCAGCCGACGGGATACCTATGGCTACACCTTC. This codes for CASRRDTYGYTF.